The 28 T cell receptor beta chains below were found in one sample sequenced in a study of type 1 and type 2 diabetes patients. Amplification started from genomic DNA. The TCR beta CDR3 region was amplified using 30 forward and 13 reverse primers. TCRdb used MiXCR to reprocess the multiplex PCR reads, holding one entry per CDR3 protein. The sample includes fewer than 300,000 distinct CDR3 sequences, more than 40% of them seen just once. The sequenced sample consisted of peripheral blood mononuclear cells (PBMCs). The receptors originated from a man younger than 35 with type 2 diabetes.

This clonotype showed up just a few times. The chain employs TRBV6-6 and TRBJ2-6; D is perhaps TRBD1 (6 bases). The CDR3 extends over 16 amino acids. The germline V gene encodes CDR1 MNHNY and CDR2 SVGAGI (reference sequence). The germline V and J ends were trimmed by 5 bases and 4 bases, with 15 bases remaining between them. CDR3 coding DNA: TGTGCCAGCAGTCTGGGTCAGGGGACAGGGGCCAACGTCCTGACTTTC. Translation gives CASSLGQGTGANVLTF.

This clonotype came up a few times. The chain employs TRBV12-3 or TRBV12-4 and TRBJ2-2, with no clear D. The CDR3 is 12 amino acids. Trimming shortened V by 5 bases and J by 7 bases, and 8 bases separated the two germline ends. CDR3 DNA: TGTGCCAGCAGTCGTACGAACGGGGAGCTGTTTTTT. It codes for CASSRTNGELFF.

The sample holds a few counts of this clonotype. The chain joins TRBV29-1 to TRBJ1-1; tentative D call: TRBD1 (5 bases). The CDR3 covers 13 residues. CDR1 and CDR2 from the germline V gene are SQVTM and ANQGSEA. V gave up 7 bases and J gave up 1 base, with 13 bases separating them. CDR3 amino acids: CSAHDGGNTEAFF. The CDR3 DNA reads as TGCAGCGCCCACGACGGGGGGAACACTGAAGCTTTCTTT. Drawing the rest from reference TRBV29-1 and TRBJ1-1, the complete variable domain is SAVISQKPSRDICQRGTSLTIQCQVDSQVTMMFWYRQQPGQSLTLIATANQGSEATYESGFVIDKFPISRPNLTFSTLTVSNMSPEDSSIYLCSAHDGGNTEAFFGQGTRLTVV.

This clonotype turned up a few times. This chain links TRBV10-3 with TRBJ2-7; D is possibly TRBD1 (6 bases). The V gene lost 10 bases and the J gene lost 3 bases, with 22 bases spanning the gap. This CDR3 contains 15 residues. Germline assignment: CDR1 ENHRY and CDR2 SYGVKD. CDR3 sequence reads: CATAPGQTASYEQYF. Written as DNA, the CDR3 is TGTGCCACTGCCCCGGGACAAACCGCGAGCTACGAGCAGTACTTC.

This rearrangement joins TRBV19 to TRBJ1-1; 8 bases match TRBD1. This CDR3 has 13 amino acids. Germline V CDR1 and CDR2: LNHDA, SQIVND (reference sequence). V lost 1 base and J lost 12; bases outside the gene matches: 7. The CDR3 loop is CASSIGSQGETFF. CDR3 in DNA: TGTGCCAGTAGTATAGGTTCACAGGGGGAGACTTTCTTT.

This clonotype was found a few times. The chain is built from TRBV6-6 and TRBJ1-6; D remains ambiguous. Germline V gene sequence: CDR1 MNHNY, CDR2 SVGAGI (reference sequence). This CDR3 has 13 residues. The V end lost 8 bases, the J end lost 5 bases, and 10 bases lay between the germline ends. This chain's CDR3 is CASWGENNSPLHF. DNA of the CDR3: TGTGCCAGCTGGGGAGAAAATAATTCACCCCTCCACTTT.

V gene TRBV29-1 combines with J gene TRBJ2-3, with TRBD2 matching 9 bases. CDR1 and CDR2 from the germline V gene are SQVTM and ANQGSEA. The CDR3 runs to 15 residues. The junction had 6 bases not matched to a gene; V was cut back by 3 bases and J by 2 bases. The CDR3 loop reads CSVETSGSHTDTQYF. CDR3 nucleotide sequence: TGCAGCGTTGAGACTAGCGGATCCCACACAGATACGCAGTATTTT.

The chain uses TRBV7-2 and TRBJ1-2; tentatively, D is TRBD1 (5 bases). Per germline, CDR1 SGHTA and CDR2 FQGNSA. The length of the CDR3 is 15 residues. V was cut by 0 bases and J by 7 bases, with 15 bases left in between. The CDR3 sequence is CASSLAAGGVGGYTF. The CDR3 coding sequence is TGTGCCAGCAGCTTAGCGGCGGGGGGGGTCGGTGGCTACACCTTC.

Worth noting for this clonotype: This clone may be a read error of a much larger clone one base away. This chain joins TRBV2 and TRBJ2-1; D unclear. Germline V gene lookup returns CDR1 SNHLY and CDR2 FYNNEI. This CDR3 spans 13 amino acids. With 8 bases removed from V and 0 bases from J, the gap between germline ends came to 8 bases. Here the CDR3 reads CASCQHSYNEQFF. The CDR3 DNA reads TGTGCCAGCTGCCAACACTCCTACAATGAGCAGTTCTTC.

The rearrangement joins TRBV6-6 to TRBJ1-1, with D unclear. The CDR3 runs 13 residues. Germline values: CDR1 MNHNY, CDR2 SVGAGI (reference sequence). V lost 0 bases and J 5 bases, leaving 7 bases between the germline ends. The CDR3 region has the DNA TGTGCCAGCAGTTACTCGACTGGAACTGAAGCTTTCTTT. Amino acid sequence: CASSYSTGTEAFF.

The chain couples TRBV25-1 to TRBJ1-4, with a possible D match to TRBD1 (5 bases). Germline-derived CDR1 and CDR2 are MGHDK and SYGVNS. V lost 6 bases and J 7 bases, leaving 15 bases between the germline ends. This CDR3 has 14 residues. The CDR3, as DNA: TGTGCCAGCAGCTTGGCCGCAGGGAGTGAAAAACTGTTTTTT. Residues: CASSLAAGSEKLFF.

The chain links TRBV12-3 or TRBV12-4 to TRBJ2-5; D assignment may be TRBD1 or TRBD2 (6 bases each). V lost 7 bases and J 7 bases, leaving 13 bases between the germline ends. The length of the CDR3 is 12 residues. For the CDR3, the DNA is TGTGCCAGCATGAAGGGGGGAGCGACCCAGTACTTC. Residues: CASMKGGATQYF.

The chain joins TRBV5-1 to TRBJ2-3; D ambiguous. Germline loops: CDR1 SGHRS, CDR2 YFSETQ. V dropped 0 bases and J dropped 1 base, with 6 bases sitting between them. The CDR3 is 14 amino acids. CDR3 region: CASSLEDRTDTQYF. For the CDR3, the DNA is TGCGCCAGCAGCTTGGAAGACCGCACAGATACGCAGTATTTT.

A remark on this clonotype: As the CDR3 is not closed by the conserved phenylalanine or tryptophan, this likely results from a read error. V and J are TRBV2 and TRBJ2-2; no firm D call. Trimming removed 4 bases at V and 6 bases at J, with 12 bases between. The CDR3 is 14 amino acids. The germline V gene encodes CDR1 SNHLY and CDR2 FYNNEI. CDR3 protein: CASSGGVWAGELFL. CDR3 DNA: TGTGCCAGCAGTGGTGGAGTATGGGCCGGGGAGCTGTTTCTT.

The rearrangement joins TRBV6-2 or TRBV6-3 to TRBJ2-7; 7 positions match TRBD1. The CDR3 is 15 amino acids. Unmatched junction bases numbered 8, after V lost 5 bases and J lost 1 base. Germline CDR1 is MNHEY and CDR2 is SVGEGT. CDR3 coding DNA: TGTGCCAGCAGTGACAACAGGGGACGGTCCTACGAGCAGTACTTC. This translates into CASSDNRGRSYEQYF.

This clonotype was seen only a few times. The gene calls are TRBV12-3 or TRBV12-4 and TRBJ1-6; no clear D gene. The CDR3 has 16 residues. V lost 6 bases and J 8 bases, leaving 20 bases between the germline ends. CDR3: CASSRQMGVGDSPLHF. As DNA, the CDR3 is TGTGCCAGCAGCCGCCAGATGGGAGTCGGGGATTCACCCCTCCACTTT.

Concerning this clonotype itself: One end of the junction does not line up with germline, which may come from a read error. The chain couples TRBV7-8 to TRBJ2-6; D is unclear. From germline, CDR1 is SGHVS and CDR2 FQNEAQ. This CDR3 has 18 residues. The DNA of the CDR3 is TGTGCCAGCAGGTTAGGGCCTAAATCGGTCCGTGGGGCCAACGTCCTGACTTTC. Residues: CASRLGPKSVRGANVLTF.

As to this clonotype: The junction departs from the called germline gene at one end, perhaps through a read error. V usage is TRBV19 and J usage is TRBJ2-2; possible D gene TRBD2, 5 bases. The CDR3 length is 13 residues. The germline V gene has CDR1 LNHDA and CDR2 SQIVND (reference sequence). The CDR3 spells CASKRAETEELFF. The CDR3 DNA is TGTGCCAGTAAGAGGGCGGAGACCGAGGAGCTGTTTTTT.

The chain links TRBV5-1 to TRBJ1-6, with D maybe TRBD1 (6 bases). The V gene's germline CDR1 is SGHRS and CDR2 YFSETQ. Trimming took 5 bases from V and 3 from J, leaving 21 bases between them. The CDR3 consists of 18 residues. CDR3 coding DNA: TGCGCCAGCAGTGTAAACCTTTTGGAACAGGGCTATAATTCACCCCTCCACTTT. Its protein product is CASSVNLLEQGYNSPLHF.

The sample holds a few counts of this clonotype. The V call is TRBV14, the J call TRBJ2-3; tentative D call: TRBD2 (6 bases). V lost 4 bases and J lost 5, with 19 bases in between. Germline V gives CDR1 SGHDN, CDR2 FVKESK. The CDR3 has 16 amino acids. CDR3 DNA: TGTGCCAGCAGCCCCCCGGGCGGGGAGAAAGGAGATACGCAGTATTTT. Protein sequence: CASSPPGGEKGDTQYF.

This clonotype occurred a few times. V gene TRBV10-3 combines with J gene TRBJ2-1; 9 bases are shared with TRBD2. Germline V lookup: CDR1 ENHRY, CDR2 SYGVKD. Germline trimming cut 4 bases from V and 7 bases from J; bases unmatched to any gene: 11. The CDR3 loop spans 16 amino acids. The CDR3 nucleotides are TGTGCCATCAGTGCCGCGGTAGCGGGGGACCCTAATGAGCAGTTCTTC. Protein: CAISAAVAGDPNEQFF.

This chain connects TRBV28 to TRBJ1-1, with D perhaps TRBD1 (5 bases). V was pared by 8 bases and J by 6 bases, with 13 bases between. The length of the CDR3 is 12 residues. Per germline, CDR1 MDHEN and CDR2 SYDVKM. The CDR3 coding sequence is TGTGCCAGCTGTGAAGGGACGTCTGAAGCTTTCTTT. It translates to CASCEGTSEAFF.

The CDR3 region is CASSSAGGYGETQYF. The CDR3 coding sequence is TGTGCCAGTAGTAGCGCAGGGGGTTATGGGGAGACCCAGTACTTC. The J gene is TRBJ2-5, the V gene TRBV19; 7 positions agree with TRBD1. CDR3 length equals 15 residues. The germline V gene has CDR1 LNHDA and CDR2 SQIVND (reference sequence). Trimming cost V 4 bases and J 5 bases; bases outside gene matches: 10. Full variable domain (rest looked up from reference TRBV19 and TRBJ2-5): DGGITQSPKYLFRKEGQNVTLSCEQNLNHDAMYWYRQDPGQGLRLIYYSQIVNDFQKGDIAEGYSVSREKKESFPLTVTSAQKNPTAFYLCASSSAGGYGETQYFGPGTRLLVL.

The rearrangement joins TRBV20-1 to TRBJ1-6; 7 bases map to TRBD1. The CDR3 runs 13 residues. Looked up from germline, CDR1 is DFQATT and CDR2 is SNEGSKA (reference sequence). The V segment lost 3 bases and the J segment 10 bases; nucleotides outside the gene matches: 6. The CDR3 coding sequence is TGCAGTGCTAGGTTAGCAGGGGGATCACCCCTCCACTTT. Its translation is CSARLAGGSPLHF.

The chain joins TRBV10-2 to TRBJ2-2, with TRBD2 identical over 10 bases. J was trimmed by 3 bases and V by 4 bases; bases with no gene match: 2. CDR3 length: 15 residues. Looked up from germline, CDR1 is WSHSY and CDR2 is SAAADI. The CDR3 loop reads CASSVTSGDTGELFF. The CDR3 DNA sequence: TGCGCCAGCAGTGTAACTAGCGGGGACACCGGGGAGCTGTTTTTT.

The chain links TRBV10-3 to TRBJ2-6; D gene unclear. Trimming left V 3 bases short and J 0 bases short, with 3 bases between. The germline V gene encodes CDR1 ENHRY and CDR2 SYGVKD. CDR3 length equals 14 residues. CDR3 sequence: CAISDSSGANVLTF. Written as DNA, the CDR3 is TGTGCCATCAGTGATAGCTCTGGGGCCAACGTCCTGACTTTC.

CDR3 in amino acids: CASSSRPVSYNEQFF. The CDR3 region has the DNA TGTGCCAGCAGCTCCCGACCAGTCTCCTACAATGAGCAGTTCTTC. The V call is TRBV7-2, the J call TRBJ2-1; no definite D call. The V end lost 4 bases, the J end lost 0 bases, and 10 bases lay between the germline ends. This CDR3 spans 15 amino acids. The germline V gene has CDR1 SGHTA and CDR2 FQGNSA.

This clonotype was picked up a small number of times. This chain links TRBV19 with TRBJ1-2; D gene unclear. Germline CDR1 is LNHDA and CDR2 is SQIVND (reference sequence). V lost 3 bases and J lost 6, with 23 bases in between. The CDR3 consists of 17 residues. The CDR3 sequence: CASSIQAVSYVRDGYTF. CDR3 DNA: TGTGCCAGTAGTATTCAAGCCGTTTCTTACGTCCGCGATGGCTACACCTTC.